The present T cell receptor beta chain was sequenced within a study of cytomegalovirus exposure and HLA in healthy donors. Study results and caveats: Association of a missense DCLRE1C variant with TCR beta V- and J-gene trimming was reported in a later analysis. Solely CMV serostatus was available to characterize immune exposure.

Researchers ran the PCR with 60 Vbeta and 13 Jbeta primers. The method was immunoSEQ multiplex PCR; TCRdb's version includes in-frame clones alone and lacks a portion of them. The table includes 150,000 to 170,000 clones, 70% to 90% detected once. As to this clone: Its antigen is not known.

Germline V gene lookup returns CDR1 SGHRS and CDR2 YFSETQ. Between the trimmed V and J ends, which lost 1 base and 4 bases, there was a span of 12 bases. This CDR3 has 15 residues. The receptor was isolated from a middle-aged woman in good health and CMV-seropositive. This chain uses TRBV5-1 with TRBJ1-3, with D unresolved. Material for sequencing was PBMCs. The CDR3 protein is CASSLSPSQGNTIYF. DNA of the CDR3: TGCGCCAGCAGCTTGTCCCCCAGTCAAGGAAACACCATATATTTT.